This is a list of T cell receptor beta chains from one sample in a study of blood T cell repertoires in COVID-19. Method: immunoSEQ multiplex PCR; TCRdb's copy keeps in-frame clones and lacks some. This repertoire shows some 45,000 clones, 88% found once; its top ten account for 13% to 15%. The sequenced sample consisted of peripheral blood. These TCRs come from a human donor in a cohort sampled during active COVID-19. Each CDR3 is given without its conserved first and last residue.

j_call,v_call,cdr3_length,cdr3_aa
TRBJ1-2,TRBV6-2/TRBV6-3,12,ASSPRTGGFGYT
TRBJ2-7,TRBV5-4,12,ASSSGTGEYEQY
TRBJ1-1,TRBV19,14,ASMAGDRGWSTEAF
TRBJ2-1,TRBV6-5,13,ASSKSGEPYNEQF
TRBJ1-2,TRBV15,13,ATSRETTGFYGYT
TRBJ1-6,TRBV7-2,12,ASSLRADHSPLH
TRBJ2-1,TRBV7-9,12,ASSQGLGYNEQF
TRBJ1-3,TRBV7-9,13,ASSFQGYSGNTIY
TRBJ1-5,TRBV6-1,13,ASSEVTGDWGPQH
TRBJ1-5,TRBV15,13,ATSRQGTADQPQH
TRBJ2-3,TRBV4-3,16,ASSQGVSGGYSTDTQY
TRBJ1-5,TRBV6-2/TRBV6-3,12,ASSPPGGNQPQH
TRBJ1-2,TRBV27,12,ASTHAGGPRGYT
TRBJ2-2,TRBV18,14,ASSPVDSGDTGELF
TRBJ2-3,TRBV6-6,14,ASIPGWGVLTDTQY
TRBJ1-5,TRBV6-5,11,ASKAGYNQPQH
TRBJ1-1,TRBV29-1,11,SAHGHLNTEAF